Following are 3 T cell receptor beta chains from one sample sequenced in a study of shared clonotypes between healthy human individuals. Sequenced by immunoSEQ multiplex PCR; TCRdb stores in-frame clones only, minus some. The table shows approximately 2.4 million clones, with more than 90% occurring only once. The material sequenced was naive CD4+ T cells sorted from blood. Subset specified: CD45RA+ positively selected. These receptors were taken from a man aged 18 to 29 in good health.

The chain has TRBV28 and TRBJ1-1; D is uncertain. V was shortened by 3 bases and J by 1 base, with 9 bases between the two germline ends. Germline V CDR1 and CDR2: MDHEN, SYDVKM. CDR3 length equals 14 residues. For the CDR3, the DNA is TGTGCCAGCAGTTTCGTAGATTGGAACACTGAAGCTTTCTTT. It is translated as CASSFVDWNTEAFF.

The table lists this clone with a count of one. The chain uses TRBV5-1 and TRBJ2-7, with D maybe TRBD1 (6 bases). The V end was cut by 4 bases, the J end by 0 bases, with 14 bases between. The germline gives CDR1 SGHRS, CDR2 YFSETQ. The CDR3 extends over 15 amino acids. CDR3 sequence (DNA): TGCGCCAGCAGCCCGACAGGATTTAGCTCCTACGAGCAGTACTTC. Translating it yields CASSPTGFSSYEQYF.

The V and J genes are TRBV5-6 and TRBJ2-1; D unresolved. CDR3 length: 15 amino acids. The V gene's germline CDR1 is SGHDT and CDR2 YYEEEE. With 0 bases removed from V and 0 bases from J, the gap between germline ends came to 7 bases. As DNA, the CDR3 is TGTGCCAGCAGCTTGGACCGGGCCTCCTACAATGAGCAGTTCTTC. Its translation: CASSLDRASYNEQFF. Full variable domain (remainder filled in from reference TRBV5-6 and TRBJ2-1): DAGVTQSPTHLIKTRGQQVTLRCSPKSGHDTVSWYQQALGQGPQFIFQYYEEEERQRGNFPDRFSGHQFPNYSSELNVNALLLGDSALYLCASSLDRASYNEQFFGPGTRLTVL.